This T cell receptor beta chain was found in a study of shared clonotypes between healthy human individuals. Study-level points and caveats: Naive CD4 clonotypes overlapped across a few donors at approximately 5%.

This CDR3 has 15 residues. Germline CDR1 and CDR2: SEHNR and FQNEAQ (reference sequence). With 1 base clipped from V and 1 base from J, the junction kept 3 bases outside the gene matches. Generated by immunoSEQ multiplex PCR, the TCRdb table keeps only in-frame clones and is missing some. This sample has some 1,100,000 clones; approximately 80% occur once, and the top ten carry approximately 0.52%. The sample holds a few counts of this clone. Its antigen is currently unknown. This sequence joins TRBV7-9 and TRBJ1-1, with TRBD1 matching over 7 bases. The sequenced sample was memory CD4+ T cells from PBMCs. Subset here: CD45RA-negative fraction. The clonotype originates from a man younger than 35 in good health. Some clones in this sample may be carry-over from other donors' samples. CDR3 sequence reads: CASSLGGQRNTEAFF. CDR3 coding DNA: TGTGCCAGCAGCTTAGGGGGACAGAGGAACACTGAAGCTTTCTTT.